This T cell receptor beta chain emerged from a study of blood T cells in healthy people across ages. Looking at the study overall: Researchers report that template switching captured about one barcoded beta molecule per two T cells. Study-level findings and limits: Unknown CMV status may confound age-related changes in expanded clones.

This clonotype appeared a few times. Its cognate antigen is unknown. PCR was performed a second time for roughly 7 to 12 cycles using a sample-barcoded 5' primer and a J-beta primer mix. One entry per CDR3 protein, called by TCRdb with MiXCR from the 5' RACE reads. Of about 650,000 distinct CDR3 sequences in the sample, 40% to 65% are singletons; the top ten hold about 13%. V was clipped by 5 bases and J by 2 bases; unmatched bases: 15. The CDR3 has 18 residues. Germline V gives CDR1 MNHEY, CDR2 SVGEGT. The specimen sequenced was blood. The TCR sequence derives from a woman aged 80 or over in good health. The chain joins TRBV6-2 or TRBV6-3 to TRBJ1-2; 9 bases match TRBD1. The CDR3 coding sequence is TGTGCCAGCAGTCCCCGGACAGGGGAGCTAATAAGGAACTATGGCTACACCTTC. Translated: CASSPRTGELIRNYGYTF.